These T cell receptor beta chains were read from a single sample in a study of beta chain features in type 1 diabetes. Sequencing was performed with immunoSEQ multiplex PCR; in TCRdb, only in-frame clones are kept and a portion is missing. The sample has about 290,000 clones; about 8% are singletons. Sample: central memory CD4+ T cells from blood. These receptors were obtained from a woman aged 18-29 years in good health. Both conserved end residues are part of each CDR3. The D gene is left open where the match is weak. A row's size may be missing; if present it is once, few, many or a size class.

>few|.|TRBJ2-1|TRBV14
TGTGCCAGCAGCCAAGAGGCGGCTAGCATTAGTTTCTTC
CASSQEAASISFF
>few|.|TRBJ2-3|TRBV2
TGTGCCAGCAGAGGAGACACAGATACGCAGTATTTT
CASRGDTDTQYF
>few|TRBD2|TRBJ2-7|TRBV7-2
TGTGCCAGCAGTCCAACTAGCGGGATAGGCGAGCAGTACTTC
CASSPTSGIGEQYF
>.|.|TRBJ2-3|TRBV15
TGTGCCACCAGCAGGACGACTAGTATGGATACGCAGTATTTT
CATSRTTSMDTQYF
>few|TRBD2|TRBJ2-4|TRBV7-2
TGTGCCAGCAGCCCGACCGGGACTACCCAAAACATTCAGTACTTC
CASSPTGTTQNIQYF
>few|TRBD1|TRBJ1-1|TRBV29-1
TGCAGCGTGGAGCACAGGGGATTTAACACTGAAGCTTTCTTT
CSVEHRGFNTEAFF
>.|.|TRBJ1-3|TRBV11-2
TGTGCCAGCAGCTTAGAAACCCGTATCTCTGGAAACACCATATATTTT
CASSLETRISGNTIYF
>.|.|TRBJ1-2|TRBV5-1
TGCGCCAGCAGCCGGACGGATCCTAACTATGGCTACACCTTC
CASSRTDPNYGYTF
>many|.|TRBJ2-1|TRBV10-3
TGTGCCACCGCCGGGACCAAACACCTCAATGAGCAGTTCTTC
CATAGTKHLNEQFF
>few|.|TRBJ1-1|TRBV11-2
TGTGCCAGCAGCCCCATTTCGGGCCGGCGGACTGAAGCTTTCTTT
CASSPISGRRTEAFF
>.|.|TRBJ2-1|TRBV27
TGTGCCAGCAGTTTGAGGGGGGCAAAAAACAATGAGCAGTTCTTC
CASSLRGAKNNEQFF
>few|TRBD2|TRBJ2-7|TRBV11-1
TGTGCCAGCAGCCACGGGCGCGGGAGCGAGCAGTACTTC
CASSHGRGSEQYF
>few|.|TRBJ2-3|TRBV5-4
TGTGCCAGCAGCCCCACCCTCTCTAGCACCGGGCAGTATTTT
CASSPTLSSTGQYF
>.|TRBD1|TRBJ1-2|TRBV18
TGTGCCAGCTCAGACAGGGGGCGCGACTATGGCTACACCTTC
CASSDRGRDYGYTF
>many|.|TRBJ2-4|TRBV7-9
TGTGCCAGCAGCTTAGCGCGATCGCGGTCGCTCAAAAACATTCAGTACTTC
CASSLARSRSLKNIQYF
>.|.|TRBJ1-3|TRBV29-1
TGCAGCGTTGAGGCAGGGGAGAGAAACACCATATATTTT
CSVEAGERNTIYF
>.|.|TRBJ2-3|TRBV7-9
TGTGCCAGCAGCCGGACGTCTAGCACAGATACGCAGTATTTT
CASSRTSSTDTQYF
>few|.|TRBJ2-3|TRBV5-1
TGCGCCAGCAGATACTTACAGGAGGCCACAGATACGCAGTATTTT
CASRYLQEATDTQYF
>few|TRBD2|TRBJ2-5|TRBV4-3
TGCGCCAGCAGCCCATCTCCAGCGGGGCAAGAGACCCAGTACTTC
CASSPSPAGQETQYF
>few|.|TRBJ2-5|TRBV4-1
TGCGCCAGCAGCCAGTCCTTTGGGGCTGGGGAGACCCAGTACTTC
CASSQSFGAGETQYF
>.|TRBD2|TRBJ2-1|TRBV19
TGTGCCAGTAGTATTTGGAGCGGGAGCTCCTACAATGAGCAGTTCTTC
CASSIWSGSSYNEQFF
>few|.|TRBJ1-5|TRBV2
TGTGCCAGCAGGAGAGATAGCAATCAGCCCCAGCATTTT
CASRRDSNQPQHF
>few|TRBD1|TRBJ1-1|TRBV18
TGTGCCAGCTCACCGGGACAGTCCGAGAACACTGAAGCTTTCTTT
CASSPGQSENTEAFF
>once|TRBD1|TRBJ1-1|TRBV6-6
TGTGCCAGCAGTGACCACAGGGGTGGGGACACTGAAGCTTTCTTT
CASSDHRGGDTEAFF
>.|.|TRBJ2-5|TRBV7-9
TGTGCCAGCAGACTTGGAGCTTTTCAAGAGACCCAGTACTTC
CASRLGAFQETQYF
>few|TRBD2|TRBJ2-5|TRBV7-3
TGTGCCAGCAGCTCTGGGACTAGCGGGAGGAGAGAGACCCAGTACTTC
CASSSGTSGRRETQYF
>.|TRBD1|TRBJ2-1|TRBV6-1
TGTGCCACTCGGACAGGGTTGGTGAATGAGCAGTTCTTC
CATRTGLVNEQFF
>few|TRBD1|TRBJ1-5|TRBV28
TGTGCCAGCACCCCGACAGGGGTCAACAATCAGCCCCAGCATTTT
CASTPTGVNNQPQHF
>few|TRBD1|TRBJ1-2|TRBV9
TGTGCCAGCAGCGTAGGTCCCACAGGGGTGGGCTACACCTTC
CASSVGPTGVGYTF
>many|.|TRBJ2-1|TRBV7-9
TGTGCCAGCAGCCCCCCCGGGGGGCCCTACAATGAGCAGTTCTTC
CASSPPGGPYNEQFF
>.|.|TRBJ2-6|TRBV5-1
TGCGCCAGCAGCTTTAGGGCTCCTGGGGCCAACGTCCTGACTTTC
CASSFRAPGANVLTF
>.|TRBD1|TRBJ2-3|TRBV18
TGTGCCAGCTCACCCGGACAGGGGCTCTCAGATACGCAGTATTTT
CASSPGQGLSDTQYF
>few|.|TRBJ2-7|TRBV7-2
TGTGCCAGCAGCCTTGGGTTCCCTTTCCAGTACTTC
CASSLGFPFQYF
>few|.|TRBJ2-5|TRBV7-8
TGTGCCAGCACCAGGGCTGGGACCCAGTACTTC
CASTRAGTQYF
>few|.|TRBJ1-1|TRBV7-3
TGTGCCAGCAGCTTAACCCCAGGGTGGGGTCCGGACACTGAAGCTTTCTTT
CASSLTPGWGPDTEAFF
>many|.|TRBJ1-1|TRBV19
TGTGCCAGTAGTCTCACTCGGATCAGGAACACTGAAGCTTTCTTT
CASSLTRIRNTEAFF
>.|TRBD1|TRBJ1-1|TRBV15
TGTGCCACCAGCAGATTGGGGGACAGCCTAAACGAAGCTTTCTTT
CATSRLGDSLNEAFF
>few|TRBD2|TRBJ2-3|TRBV9
TGTGCCAGCGGGACTAGCGGCACAGATACGCAGTATTTT
CASGTSGTDTQYF
>.|TRBD2|TRBJ2-3|TRBV28
TGTGCCAGCAGTCGGGGGGGCAGAGATACGCAGTATTTT
CASSRGGRDTQYF
>few|TRBD1|TRBJ1-6|TRBV5-1
TGCGCCAGCAGCCGGACAATCCGGGACAGGGGTATCGATGGTTCACCCCTCCACTTT
CASSRTIRDRGIDGSPLHF
>few|TRBD1|TRBJ2-5|TRBV30
TGTGCCTGGGCTCTAGGGACAGAACAGACCCAGTACTTC
CAWALGTEQTQYF
>.|.|TRBJ2-5|TRBV11-2
TGTGCCAGCAGACGGGACGGGCCTCGGGCGGCCCAGTACTTC
CASRRDGPRAAQYF
>.|.|TRBJ1-1|TRBV14
TGTGCCAGCAGCCAAGAGGGGTACGGGGAAGCTTTCTTT
CASSQEGYGEAFF
>.|.|TRBJ2-7|TRBV2
TGTGCCAGCGGGGTCCGGGACGAGCAGTACTTC
CASGVRDEQYF
>few|TRBD1|TRBJ2-5|TRBV18
TGTGCCAGCTCACCAGGACAGGGGGAAGGAGAGACCCAGTACTTC
CASSPGQGEGETQYF
>few|.|TRBJ1-4|TRBV2
TGTGCCAGCAGTTCACAGGACCGTGAAAAACTGTTTTTT
CASSSQDREKLFF
>.|.|TRBJ1-5|TRBV27
TGTGCCAGCAGTTTAGCCAGAGGGGCCCAGGGTGACAGCAATCAGCCCCAGCATTTT
CASSLARGAQGDSNQPQHF
>.|.|TRBJ1-2|TRBV29-1
TGCAGCGTTGAAGATGGGGGGCTGAGGGCTGGCTACACCTTC
CSVEDGGLRAGYTF
>few|.|TRBJ1-1|TRBV11-3
TGTGCCAGCAGCTTTCAGGGCCGGCGTGAAGCTTTCTTT
CASSFQGRREAFF
>few|.|TRBJ1-5|TRBV12-5
TGTGCTAGTGGCCCCCCGGGACGCGGCAATCAGCCCCAGCATTTT
CASGPPGRGNQPQHF
>.|.|TRBJ1-6|TRBV4-3
TGCGCCAGCAGCCAGGCGAACGGCGGAGGGAGGAACTCACCCCTCCACTTT
CASSQANGGGRNSPLHF
>few|.|TRBJ1-5|TRBV18
TGTGCCAGCTCACCAGGCCCATCAGGCGGTCAGCCCCAGCATTTT
CASSPGPSGGQPQHF
>.|.|TRBJ2-2|TRBV9
TGTGCCAGCAGCGTAGGCCGCAGAAACACCGGGGAGCTGTTTTTT
CASSVGRRNTGELFF
>.|.|TRBJ1-1|TRBV2
TGTGCCAGCAGTGGCGGGGCCATTACTGAAGCTTTCTTT
CASSGGAITEAFF